The present entry profiles one T cell receptor beta chain with its context. The data are from a study of T cell changes during pregnancy in multiple sclerosis. Germline V gives CDR1 LGHNA, CDR2 YSLEER. The CDR3 has 20 residues. J was trimmed by 0 bases and V by 1 base; bases with no gene match: 12. Method: immunoSEQ multiplex PCR; TCRdb's copy keeps in-frame clones and lacks some. The sample has some 80,000 clones; approximately 95% are singletons. The source of this sequence is a female donor with multiple sclerosis, enrolled in a pregnancy study. This sample comprised CD4+ T cells from peripheral blood mononuclear cells, obtained after pregnancy. V gene TRBV4-3 combines with J gene TRBJ2-2; 9 nucleotides match TRBD2. The CDR3 nucleotides are TGCGCCAGCAGCCAAGGTGTAAGCGGGAGGCACCGCGCGAACACCGGGGAGCTGTTTTTT. This codes for CASSQGVSGRHRANTGELFF.